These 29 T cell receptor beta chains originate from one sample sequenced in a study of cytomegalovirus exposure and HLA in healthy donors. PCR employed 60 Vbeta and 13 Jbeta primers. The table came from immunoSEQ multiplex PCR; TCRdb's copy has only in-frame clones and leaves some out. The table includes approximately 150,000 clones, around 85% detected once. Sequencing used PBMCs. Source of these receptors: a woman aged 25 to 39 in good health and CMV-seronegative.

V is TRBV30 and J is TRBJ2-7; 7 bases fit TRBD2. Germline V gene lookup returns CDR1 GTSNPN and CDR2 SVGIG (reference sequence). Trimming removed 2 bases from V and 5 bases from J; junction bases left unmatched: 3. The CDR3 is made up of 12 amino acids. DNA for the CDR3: TGTGCCTGGAGTTTCGGGGGGAACGAGCAGTACTTC. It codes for CAWSFGGNEQYF.

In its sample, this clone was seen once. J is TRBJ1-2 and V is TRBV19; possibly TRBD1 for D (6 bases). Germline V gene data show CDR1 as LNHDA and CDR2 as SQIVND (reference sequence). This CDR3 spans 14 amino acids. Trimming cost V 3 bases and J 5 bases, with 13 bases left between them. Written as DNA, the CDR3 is TGTGCCAGTAGTATCGGACAGATTCCTTATGGCTACACCTTC. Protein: CASSIGQIPYGYTF. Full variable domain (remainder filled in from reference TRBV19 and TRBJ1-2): DGGITQSPKYLFRKEGQNVTLSCEQNLNHDAMYWYRQDPGQGLRLIYYSQIVNDFQKGDIAEGYSVSREKKESFPLTVTSAQKNPTAFYLCASSIGQIPYGYTFGSGTRLTVV.

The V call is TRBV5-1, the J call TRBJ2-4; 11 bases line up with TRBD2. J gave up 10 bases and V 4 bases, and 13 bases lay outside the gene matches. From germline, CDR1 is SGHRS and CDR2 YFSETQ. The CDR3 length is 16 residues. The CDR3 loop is CASSPLSGRALKIQYF. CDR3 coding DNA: TGCGCCAGCAGCCCCCTTAGCGGGAGGGCTTTGAAAATTCAGTACTTC. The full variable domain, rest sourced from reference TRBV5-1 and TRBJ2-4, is KAGVTQTPRYLIKTRGQQVTLSCSPISGHRSVSWYQQTPGQGLQFLFEYFSETQRNKGNFPGRFSGRQFSNSRSEMNVSTLELGDSALYLCASSPLSGRALKIQYFGAGTRLSVL.

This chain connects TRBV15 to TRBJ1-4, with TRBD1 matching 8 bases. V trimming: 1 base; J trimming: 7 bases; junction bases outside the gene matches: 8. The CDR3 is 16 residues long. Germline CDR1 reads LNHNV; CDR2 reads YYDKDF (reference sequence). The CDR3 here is CATSRGGGQASEKLFF. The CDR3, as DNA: TGTGCCACCAGCAGAGGGGGGGGACAGGCTAGTGAAAAACTGTTTTTT.

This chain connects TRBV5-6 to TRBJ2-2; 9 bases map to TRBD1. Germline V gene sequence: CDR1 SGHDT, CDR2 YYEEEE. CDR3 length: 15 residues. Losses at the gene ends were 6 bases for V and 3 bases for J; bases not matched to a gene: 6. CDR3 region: CASNPGQGYTGELFF. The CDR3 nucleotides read TGTGCCAGCAACCCGGGACAGGGTTACACCGGGGAGCTGTTTTTT.

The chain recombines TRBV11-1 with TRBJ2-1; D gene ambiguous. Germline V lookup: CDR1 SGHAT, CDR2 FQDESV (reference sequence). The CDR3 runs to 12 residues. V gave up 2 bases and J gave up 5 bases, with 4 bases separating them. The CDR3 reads CASSLSHNEQFF. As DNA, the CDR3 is TGTGCCAGCAGCTTAAGCCACAATGAGCAGTTCTTC.

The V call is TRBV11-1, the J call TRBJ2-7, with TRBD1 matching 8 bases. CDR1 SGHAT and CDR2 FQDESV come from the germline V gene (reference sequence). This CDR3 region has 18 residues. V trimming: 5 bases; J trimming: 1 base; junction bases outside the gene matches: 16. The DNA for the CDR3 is TGTGCCAGCAGCCCCACCCCCCTCGGACAGGGCCTATCCTACGAGCAGTACTTC. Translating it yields CASSPTPLGQGLSYEQYF. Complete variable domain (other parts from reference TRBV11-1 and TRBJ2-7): EAEVAQSPRYKITEKSQAVAFWCDPISGHATLYWYRQILGQGPELLVQFQDESVVDDSQLPKDRFSAERLKGVDSTLKIQPAELGDSAMYLCASSPTPLGQGLSYEQYFGPGTRLTVT.

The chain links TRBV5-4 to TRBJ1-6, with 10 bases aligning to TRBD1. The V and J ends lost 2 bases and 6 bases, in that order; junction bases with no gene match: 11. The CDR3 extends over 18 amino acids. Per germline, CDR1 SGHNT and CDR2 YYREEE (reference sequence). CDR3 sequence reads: CASSFRGGDRGPNSPLHF. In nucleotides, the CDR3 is TGTGCCAGCAGCTTTAGGGGGGGCGACAGGGGGCCTAATTCACCCCTCCACTTT.

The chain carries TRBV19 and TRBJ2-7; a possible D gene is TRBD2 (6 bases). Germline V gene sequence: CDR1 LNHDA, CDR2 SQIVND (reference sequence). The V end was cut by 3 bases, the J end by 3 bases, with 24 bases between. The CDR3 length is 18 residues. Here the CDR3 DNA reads TGTGCCAGTAGTATCCGCCGCGGACTACTGGTTGGAGACTACGAGCAGTACTTC. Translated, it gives CASSIRRGLLVGDYEQYF. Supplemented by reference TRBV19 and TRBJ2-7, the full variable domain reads DGGITQSPKYLFRKEGQNVTLSCEQNLNHDAMYWYRQDPGQGLRLIYYSQIVNDFQKGDIAEGYSVSREKKESFPLTVTSAQKNPTAFYLCASSIRRGLLVGDYEQYFGPGTRLTVT.

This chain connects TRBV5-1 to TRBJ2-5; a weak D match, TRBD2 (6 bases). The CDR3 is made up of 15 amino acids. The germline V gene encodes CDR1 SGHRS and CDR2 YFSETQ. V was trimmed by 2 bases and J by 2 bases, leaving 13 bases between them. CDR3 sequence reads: CASSFGGTPQETQYF. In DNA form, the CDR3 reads TGCGCCAGCAGCTTTGGCGGGACGCCTCAAGAGACCCAGTACTTC.

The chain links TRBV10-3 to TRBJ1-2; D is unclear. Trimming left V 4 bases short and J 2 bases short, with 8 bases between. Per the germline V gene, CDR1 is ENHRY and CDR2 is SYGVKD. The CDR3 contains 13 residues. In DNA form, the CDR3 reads TGTGCCATCAGTGTCAGTGTGAACTATGGCTACACCTTC. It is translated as CAISVSVNYGYTF.

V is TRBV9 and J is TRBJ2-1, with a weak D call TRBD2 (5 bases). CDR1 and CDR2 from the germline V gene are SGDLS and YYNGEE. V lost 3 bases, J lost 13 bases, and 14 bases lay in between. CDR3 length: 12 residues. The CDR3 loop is CASSALERFQFF. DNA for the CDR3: TGTGCCAGCAGCGCCCTAGAGCGGTTTCAGTTCTTC.

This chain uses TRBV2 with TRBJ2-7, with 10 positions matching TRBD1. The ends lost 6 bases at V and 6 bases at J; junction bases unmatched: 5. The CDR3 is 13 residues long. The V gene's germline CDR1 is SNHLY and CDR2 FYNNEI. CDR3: CASRLTGGGEQYF. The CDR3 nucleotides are TGTGCCAGCAGGCTGACAGGGGGCGGCGAGCAGTACTTC.

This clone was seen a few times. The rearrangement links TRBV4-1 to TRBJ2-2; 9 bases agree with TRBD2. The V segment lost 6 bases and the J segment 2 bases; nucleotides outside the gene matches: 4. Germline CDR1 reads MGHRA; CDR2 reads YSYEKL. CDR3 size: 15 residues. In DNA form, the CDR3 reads TGCGCCAGCAGGCGACTAGCGGTTAACACCGGGGAGCTGTTTTTT. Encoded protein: CASRRLAVNTGELFF.

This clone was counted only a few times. The CDR3 is CASSPGTTVYEQYF. The CDR3 DNA reads TGCGCCAGCAGCCCCGGGACTACAGTCTACGAGCAGTACTTC. The V call is TRBV5-1, the J call TRBJ2-7, with TRBD2 matching 7 bases. The CDR3 totals 14 residues. Germline CDR1 and CDR2: SGHRS and YFSETQ. V lost 4 bases to trimming and J lost 3 bases; unmatched junction nucleotides: 7.

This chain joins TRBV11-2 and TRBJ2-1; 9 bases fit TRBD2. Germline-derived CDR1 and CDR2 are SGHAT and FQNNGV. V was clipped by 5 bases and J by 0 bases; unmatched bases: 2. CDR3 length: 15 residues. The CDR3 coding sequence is TGTGCCAGCAGCCTAGCGGGAAACTCCTACAATGAGCAGTTCTTC. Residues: CASSLAGNSYNEQFF.

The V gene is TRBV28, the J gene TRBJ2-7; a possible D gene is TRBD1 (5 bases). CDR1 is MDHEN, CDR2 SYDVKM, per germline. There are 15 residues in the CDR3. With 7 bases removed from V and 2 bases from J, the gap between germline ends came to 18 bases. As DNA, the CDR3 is TGTGCCAGCACGCTTTCACCCATCAGGGCCTACGAGCAGTACTTC. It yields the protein CASTLSPIRAYEQYF.

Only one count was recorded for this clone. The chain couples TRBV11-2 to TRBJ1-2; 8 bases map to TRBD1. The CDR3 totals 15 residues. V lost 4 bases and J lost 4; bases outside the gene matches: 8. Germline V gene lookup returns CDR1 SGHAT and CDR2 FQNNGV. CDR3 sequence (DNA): TGTGCCAGCAGCTCCGCAGGGGGCACTACCTATGGCTACACCTTC. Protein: CASSSAGGTTYGYTF.

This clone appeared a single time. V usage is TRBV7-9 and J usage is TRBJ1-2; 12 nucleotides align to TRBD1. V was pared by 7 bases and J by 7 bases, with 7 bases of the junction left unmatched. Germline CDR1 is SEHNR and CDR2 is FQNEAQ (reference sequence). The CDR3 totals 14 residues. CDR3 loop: CASILGTGGSGYTF. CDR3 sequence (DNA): TGTGCCAGCATCCTCGGGACAGGGGGCAGTGGCTACACCTTC.

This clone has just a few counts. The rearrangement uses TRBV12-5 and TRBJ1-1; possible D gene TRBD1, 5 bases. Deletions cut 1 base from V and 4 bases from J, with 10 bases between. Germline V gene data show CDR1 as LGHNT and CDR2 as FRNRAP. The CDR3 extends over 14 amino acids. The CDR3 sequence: CASGLGAQGTEAFF. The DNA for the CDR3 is TGTGCTAGTGGTTTGGGAGCCCAGGGCACTGAAGCTTTCTTT.

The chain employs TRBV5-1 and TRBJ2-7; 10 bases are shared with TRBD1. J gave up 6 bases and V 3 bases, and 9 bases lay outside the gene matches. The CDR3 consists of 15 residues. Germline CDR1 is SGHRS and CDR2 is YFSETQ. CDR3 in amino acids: CASSSMGTGEGEQYF. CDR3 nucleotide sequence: TGCGCCAGCAGCTCAATGGGGACAGGGGAGGGCGAGCAGTACTTC.

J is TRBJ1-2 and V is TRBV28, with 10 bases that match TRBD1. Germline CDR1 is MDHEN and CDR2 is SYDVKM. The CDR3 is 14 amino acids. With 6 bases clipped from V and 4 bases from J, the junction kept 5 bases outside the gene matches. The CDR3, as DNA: TGTGCCAGCAGCTCTGGACAGGGGGGCTATGGCTACACCTTC. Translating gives CASSSGQGGYGYTF.

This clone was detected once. CDR3 loop: CAWSRQSGGELFF. CDR3 nucleotides: TGTGCCTGGAGCCGACAGTCGGGCGGGGAGCTGTTTTTT. The chain recombines TRBV30 with TRBJ2-2, with D perhaps TRBD1 (5 bases). This CDR3 contains 13 residues. Germline lookup yields CDR1 GTSNPN and CDR2 SVGIG (reference sequence). V was pared by 3 bases and J by 7 bases, with 12 bases between.

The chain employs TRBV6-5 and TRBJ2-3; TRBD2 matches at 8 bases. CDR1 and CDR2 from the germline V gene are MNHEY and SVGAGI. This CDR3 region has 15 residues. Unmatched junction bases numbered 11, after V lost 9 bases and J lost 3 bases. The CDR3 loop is CASLPGTRVTDTQYF. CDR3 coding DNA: TGTGCCAGTCTCCCCGGGACTAGAGTAACAGATACGCAGTATTTT.

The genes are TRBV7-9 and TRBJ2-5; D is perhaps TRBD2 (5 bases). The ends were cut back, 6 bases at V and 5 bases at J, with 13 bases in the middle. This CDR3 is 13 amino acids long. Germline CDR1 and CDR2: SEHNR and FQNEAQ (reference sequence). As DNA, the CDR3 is TGTGCCAGCAGTCCGGGGATCGGGGAGACCCAGTACTTC. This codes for CASSPGIGETQYF.

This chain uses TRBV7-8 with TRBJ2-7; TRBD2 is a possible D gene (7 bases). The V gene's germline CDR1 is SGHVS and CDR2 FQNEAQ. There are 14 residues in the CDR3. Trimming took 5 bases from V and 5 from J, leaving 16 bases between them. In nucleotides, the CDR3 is TGTGCCAGCAGCCTGAGGGGGGGGCTGGACGAGCAGTACTTC. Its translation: CASSLRGGLDEQYF.

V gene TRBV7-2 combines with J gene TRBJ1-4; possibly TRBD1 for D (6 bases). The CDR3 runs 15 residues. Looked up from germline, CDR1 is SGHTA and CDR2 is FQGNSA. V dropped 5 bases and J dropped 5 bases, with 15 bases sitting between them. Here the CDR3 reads CASSTFRGQNEKLFF. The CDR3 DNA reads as TGTGCCAGCAGCACCTTCCGGGGACAAAATGAAAAACTGTTTTTT.

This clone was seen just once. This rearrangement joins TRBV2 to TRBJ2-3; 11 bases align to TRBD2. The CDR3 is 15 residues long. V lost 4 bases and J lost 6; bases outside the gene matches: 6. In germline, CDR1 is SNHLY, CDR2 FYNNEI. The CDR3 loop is CASSGLAGGMDTQYF. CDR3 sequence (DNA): TGTGCCAGCAGTGGGTTAGCGGGAGGGATGGATACGCAGTATTTT.

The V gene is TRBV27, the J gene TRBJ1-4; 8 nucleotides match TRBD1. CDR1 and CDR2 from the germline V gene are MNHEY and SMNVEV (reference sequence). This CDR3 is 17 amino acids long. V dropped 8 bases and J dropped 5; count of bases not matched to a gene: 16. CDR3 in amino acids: CASGRQGARSVNEKLFF. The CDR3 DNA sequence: TGTGCCAGCGGGAGGCAGGGGGCGCGAAGTGTAAATGAAAAACTGTTTTTT.